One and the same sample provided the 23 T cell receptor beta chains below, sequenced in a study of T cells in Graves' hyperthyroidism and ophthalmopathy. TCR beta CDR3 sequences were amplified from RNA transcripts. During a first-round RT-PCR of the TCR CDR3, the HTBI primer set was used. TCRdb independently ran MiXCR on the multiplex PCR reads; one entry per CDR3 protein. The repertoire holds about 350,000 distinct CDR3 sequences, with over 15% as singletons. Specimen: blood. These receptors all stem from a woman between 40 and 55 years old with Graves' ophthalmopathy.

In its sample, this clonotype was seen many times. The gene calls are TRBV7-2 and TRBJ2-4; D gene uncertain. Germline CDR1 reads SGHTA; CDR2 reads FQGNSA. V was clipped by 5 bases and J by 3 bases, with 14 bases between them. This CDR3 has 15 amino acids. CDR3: CASSPYSAGKNIQYF. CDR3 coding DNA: TGTGCCAGCAGCCCATACTCGGCTGGCAAAAACATTCAGTACTTC.

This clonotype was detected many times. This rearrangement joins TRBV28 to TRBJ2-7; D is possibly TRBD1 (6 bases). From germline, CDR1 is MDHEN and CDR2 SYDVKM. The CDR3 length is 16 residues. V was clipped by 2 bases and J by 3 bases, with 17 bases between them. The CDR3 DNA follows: TGTGCCAGCAGTTTAAGGGGGACACCTCTACGCTACGAGCAGTACTTC. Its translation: CASSLRGTPLRYEQYF.

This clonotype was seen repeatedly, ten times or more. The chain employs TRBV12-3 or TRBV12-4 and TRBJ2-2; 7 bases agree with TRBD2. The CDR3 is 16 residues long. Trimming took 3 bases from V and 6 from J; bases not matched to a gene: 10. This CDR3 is CASSFPFAGAAGELFF. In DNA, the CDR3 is TGTGCCAGCAGTTTCCCCTTCGCGGGAGCTGCCGGGGAGCTGTTTTTT.

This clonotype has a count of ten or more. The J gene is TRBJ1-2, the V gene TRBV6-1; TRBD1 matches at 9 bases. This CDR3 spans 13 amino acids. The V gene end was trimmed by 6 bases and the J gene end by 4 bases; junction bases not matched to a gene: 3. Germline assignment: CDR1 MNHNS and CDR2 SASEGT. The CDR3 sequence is CASSDRGGYGYTF. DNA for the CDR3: TGTGCCAGCAGCGACAGGGGGGGCTATGGCTACACCTTC.

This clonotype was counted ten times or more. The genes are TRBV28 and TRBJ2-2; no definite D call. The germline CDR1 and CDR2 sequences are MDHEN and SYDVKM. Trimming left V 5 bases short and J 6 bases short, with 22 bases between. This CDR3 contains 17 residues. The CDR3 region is CASSPYDRRSESGELFF. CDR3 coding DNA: TGTGCCAGCAGTCCCTACGACCGGAGATCGGAATCCGGGGAGCTGTTTTTT.

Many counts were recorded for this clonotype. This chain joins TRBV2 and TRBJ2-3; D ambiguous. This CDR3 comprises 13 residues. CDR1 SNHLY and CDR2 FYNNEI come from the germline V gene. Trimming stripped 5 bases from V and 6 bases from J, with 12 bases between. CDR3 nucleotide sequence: TGTGCCAGCAGTTCCGGTATCTTCGATACGCAGTATTTT. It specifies CASSSGIFDTQYF.

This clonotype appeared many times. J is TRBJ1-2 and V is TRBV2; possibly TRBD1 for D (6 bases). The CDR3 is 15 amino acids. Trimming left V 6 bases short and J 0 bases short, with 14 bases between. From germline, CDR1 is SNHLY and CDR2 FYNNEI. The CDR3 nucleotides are TGTGCCAGCAGGAGCTACGGGACAACTAACTATGGCTACACCTTC. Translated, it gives CASRSYGTTNYGYTF.

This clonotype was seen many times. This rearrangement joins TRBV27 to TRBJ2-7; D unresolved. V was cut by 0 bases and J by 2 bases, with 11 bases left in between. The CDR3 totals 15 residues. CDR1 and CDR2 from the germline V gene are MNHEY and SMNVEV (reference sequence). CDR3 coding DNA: TGTGCCAGCAGTTTATCGCTCAGGCAGACCTACGAGCAGTACTTC. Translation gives CASSLSLRQTYEQYF.

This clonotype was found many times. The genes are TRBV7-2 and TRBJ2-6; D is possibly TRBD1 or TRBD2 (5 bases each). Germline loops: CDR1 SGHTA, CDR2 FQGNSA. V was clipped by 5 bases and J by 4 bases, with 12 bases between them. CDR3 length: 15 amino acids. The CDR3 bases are TGTGCCAGCAGCCCAGTTTGGGGGGGGGCCAACGTCCTGACTTTC. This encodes CASSPVWGGANVLTF.

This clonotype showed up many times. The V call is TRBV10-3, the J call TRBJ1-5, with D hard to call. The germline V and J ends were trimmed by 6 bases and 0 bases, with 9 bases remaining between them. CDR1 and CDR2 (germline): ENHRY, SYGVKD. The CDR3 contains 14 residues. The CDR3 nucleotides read TGTGCCATCAGAGCGGACGGTAGCAATCAGCCCCAGCATTTT. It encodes CAIRADGSNQPQHF.

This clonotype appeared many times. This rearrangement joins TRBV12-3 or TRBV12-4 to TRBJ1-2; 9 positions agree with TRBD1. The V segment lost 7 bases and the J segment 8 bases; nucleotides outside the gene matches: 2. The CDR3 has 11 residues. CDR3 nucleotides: TGTGCCAGCACGACAGGGGGAGGCTACACCTTC. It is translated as CASTTGGGYTF.

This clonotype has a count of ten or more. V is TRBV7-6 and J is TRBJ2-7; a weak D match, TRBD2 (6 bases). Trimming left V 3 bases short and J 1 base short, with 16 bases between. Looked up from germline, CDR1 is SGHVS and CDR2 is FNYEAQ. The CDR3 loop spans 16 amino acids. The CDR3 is CASSLGTGTVSYEQYF. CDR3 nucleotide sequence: TGTGCCAGCAGCTTGGGGACCGGGACTGTTTCCTACGAGCAGTACTTC. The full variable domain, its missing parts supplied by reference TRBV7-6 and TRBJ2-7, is GAGVSQSPRYKVTKRGQDVALRCDPISGHVSLYWYRQALGQGPEFLTYFNYEAQQDKSGLPNDRFSAERPEGSISTLTIQRTEQRDSAMYRCASSLGTGTVSYEQYFGPGTRLTVT.

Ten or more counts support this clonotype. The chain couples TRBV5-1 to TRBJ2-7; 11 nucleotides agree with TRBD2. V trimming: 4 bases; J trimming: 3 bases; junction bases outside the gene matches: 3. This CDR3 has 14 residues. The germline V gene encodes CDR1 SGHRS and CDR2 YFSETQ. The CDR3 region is CASSGTSGGYEQYF. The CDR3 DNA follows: TGCGCCAGCAGCGGGACTAGCGGAGGCTACGAGCAGTACTTC.

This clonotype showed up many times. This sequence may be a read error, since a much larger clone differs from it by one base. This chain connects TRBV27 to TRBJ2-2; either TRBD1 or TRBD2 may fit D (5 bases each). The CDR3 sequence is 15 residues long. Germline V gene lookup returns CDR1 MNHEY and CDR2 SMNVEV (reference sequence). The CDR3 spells CASSQGEGFPGELVF. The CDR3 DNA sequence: TGTGCCAGCAGTCAGGGAGAGGGGTTTCCCGGGGAGCTGGTTTTT.

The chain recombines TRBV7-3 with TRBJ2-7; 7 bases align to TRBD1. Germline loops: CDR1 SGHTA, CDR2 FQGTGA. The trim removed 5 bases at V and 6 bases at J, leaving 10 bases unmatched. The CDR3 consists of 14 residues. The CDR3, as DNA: TGTGCCAGCAGCCCTACACAGGGGAAGGGCGAGCAGTACTTC. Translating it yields CASSPTQGKGEQYF.

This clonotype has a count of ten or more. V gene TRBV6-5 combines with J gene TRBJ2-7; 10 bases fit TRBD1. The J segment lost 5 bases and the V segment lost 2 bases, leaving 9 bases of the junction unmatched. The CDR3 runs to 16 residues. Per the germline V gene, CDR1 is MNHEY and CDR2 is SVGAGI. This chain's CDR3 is CASSYSRDRGAHEQYF. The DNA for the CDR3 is TGTGCCAGCAGTTACAGTAGGGACAGGGGCGCCCACGAGCAGTACTTC.

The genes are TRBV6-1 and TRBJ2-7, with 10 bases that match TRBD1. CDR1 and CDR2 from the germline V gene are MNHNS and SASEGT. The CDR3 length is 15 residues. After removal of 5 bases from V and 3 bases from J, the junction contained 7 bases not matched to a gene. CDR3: CASSPRDRGVYEQYF. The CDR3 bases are TGTGCCAGCAGTCCTCGGGACAGGGGAGTCTACGAGCAGTACTTC.

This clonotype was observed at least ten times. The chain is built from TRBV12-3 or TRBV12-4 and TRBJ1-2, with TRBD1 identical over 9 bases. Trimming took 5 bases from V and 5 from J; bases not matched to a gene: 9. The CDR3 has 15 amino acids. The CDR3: CASSKADRGTYGYTF. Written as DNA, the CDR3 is TGTGCCAGCAGTAAAGCCGACAGGGGGACTTATGGCTACACCTTC.

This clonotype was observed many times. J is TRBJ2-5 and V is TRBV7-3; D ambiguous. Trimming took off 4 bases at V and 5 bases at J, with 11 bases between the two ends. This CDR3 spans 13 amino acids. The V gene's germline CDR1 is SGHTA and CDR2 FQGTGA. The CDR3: CASSYSPRETQYF. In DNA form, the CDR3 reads TGTGCCAGCAGCTACAGCCCCCGGGAGACCCAGTACTTC.

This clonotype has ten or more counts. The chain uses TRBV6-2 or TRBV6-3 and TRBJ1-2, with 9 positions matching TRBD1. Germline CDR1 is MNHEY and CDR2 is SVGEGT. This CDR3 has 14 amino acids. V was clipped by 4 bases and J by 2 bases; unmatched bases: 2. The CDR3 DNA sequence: TGTGCCAGCAGTTTACAGGGGGCGAACTATGGCTACACCTTC. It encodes CASSLQGANYGYTF.

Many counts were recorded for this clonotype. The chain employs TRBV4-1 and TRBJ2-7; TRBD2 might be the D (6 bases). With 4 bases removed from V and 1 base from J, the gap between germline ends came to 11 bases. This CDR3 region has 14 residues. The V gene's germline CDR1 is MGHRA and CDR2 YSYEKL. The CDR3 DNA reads TGCGCCAGCAGCCCCCCGGGACTTTCCTACGAGCAGTACTTC. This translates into CASSPPGLSYEQYF.

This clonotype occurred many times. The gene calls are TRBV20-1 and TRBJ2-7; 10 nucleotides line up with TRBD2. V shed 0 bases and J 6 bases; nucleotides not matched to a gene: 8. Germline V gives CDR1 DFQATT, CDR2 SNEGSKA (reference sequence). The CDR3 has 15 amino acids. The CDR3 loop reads CSARDRAGGPAEQYF. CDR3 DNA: TGCAGTGCTAGAGATCGAGCGGGAGGGCCTGCCGAGCAGTACTTC.

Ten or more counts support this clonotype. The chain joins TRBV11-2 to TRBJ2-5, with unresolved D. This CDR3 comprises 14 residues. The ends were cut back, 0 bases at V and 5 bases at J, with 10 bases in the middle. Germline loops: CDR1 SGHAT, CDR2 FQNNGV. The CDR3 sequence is CASSLEPIGETQYF. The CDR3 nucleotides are TGTGCCAGCAGCTTAGAGCCAATCGGTGAGACCCAGTACTTC.